The 30 T cell receptor beta chains below come from one sample, sequenced in a study of T cell changes during pregnancy in multiple sclerosis. The repertoire was sequenced with immunoSEQ multiplex PCR; TCRdb's copy has only in-frame clones and lacks some. The profile shows roughly 100,000 clones, roughly 91% of them singletons. The starting material was peripheral blood, obtained after pregnancy. The receptors derive from a female donor in good health, enrolled as a control in a pregnancy study.

This chain links TRBV6-6 with TRBJ2-7; tentatively, D is TRBD2 (5 bases). CDR3 length equals 14 residues. The ends were cut back, 7 bases at V and 3 bases at J, with 16 bases in the middle. The germline CDR1 and CDR2 sequences are MNHNY and SVGAGI (reference sequence). CDR3 bases: TGTGCCAGCACTTCCCGGGATCACCTCTACGAGCAGTACTTC. Translation gives CASTSRDHLYEQYF.

The chain recombines TRBV28 with TRBJ1-4; the D is unclear. This CDR3 region has 15 residues. V dropped 5 bases and J dropped 7 bases, with 17 bases sitting between them. CDR1 is MDHEN and CDR2 is SYDVKM in the germline V gene. This CDR3 is CASSPGLLAGEKLFF. In DNA, the CDR3 is TGTGCCAGCAGTCCCGGACTGCTTGCTGGTGAAAAACTGTTTTTT.

J is TRBJ1-2 and V is TRBV5-6, with no clear D. CDR3 length equals 14 residues. The V gene lost 0 bases and the J gene lost 2 bases, with 8 bases spanning the gap. Germline CDR1 is SGHDT and CDR2 is YYEEEE. CDR3 loop: CASSLDEGNYGYTF. The CDR3 region has the DNA TGTGCCAGCAGCTTGGACGAGGGAAACTATGGCTACACCTTC.

The chain combines TRBV4-3 with TRBJ2-2; the match to TRBD1 covers 7 bases. J was trimmed by 3 bases and V by 6 bases; bases with no gene match: 1. The length of the CDR3 is 13 residues. Germline CDR1 LGHNA, CDR2 YSLEER. The CDR3 sequence is CASRGQHTGELFF. In nucleotides, the CDR3 is TGCGCCAGCAGGGGACAGCACACCGGGGAGCTGTTTTTT.

This clone was detected once. The rearrangement joins TRBV19 to TRBJ1-5; 8 bases agree with TRBD1. The length of the CDR3 is 18 residues. The V gene end was trimmed by 6 bases and the J gene end by 0 bases; junction bases not matched to a gene: 13. Germline values: CDR1 LNHDA, CDR2 SQIVND (reference sequence). CDR3 in amino acids: CASRPPGQASYSNQPQHF. The CDR3 DNA reads TGTGCCAGTAGGCCCCCGGGACAGGCGTCTTATAGCAATCAGCCCCAGCATTTT.

The chain joins TRBV29-1 to TRBJ2-3, with TRBD1 as a possible D gene (7 bases). CDR3 size: 18 residues. Trimming pared 4 bases from V and 7 bases from J, leaving 30 bases between. Germline V gene data show CDR1 as SQVTM and CDR2 as ANQGSEA. CDR3 protein: CSVVFGGQTRLERYTQYF. The CDR3 DNA reads TGCAGCGTTGTGTTCGGGGGACAGACAAGGCTGGAGAGATATACGCAGTATTTT.

Details on this clone: The same CDR3 also results from other DNA sequences found in this sample. The chain uses TRBV7-3 and TRBJ1-1, with D tentatively TRBD1 (6 bases). V lost 5 bases, J lost 1 base, and 8 bases lay in between. This CDR3 is 13 amino acids long. Germline CDR1 SGHTA, CDR2 FQGTGA. DNA for the CDR3: TGTGCCAGCAGCAGAGGGGGGAACACTGAAGCTTTCTTT. Its translation is CASSRGGNTEAFF. Complete variable domain (other parts from reference TRBV7-3 and TRBJ1-1): GAGVSQTPSNKVTEKGKYVELRCDPISGHTALYWYRQSLGQGPEFLIYFQGTGAADDSGLPNDRFFAVRPEGSVSTLKIQRTERGDSAVYLCASSRGGNTEAFFGQGTRLTVV.

The chain is built from TRBV5-6 and TRBJ1-2; 8 nucleotides match TRBD1. The junction had 7 bases not matched to a gene; V was cut back by 4 bases and J by 8 bases. The CDR3 totals 13 residues. From germline, CDR1 is SGHDT and CDR2 YYEEEE. The CDR3 spells CASSATGVGGYTF. In DNA, the CDR3 is TGTGCCAGCAGCGCGACAGGGGTTGGAGGCTACACCTTC.

This chain connects TRBV27 to TRBJ1-5; D is perhaps TRBD1 (6 bases). The V gene's germline CDR1 is MNHEY and CDR2 SMNVEV (reference sequence). The CDR3 is 17 amino acids. V lost 6 bases and J lost 4, with 22 bases in between. CDR3 DNA: TGTGCCAGCAGAGAGGGGGGGGCCCAAGGGGCGAATCAGCCCCAGCATTTT. Its protein is CASREGGAQGANQPQHF.

V is TRBV6-5 and J is TRBJ2-7; a possible D gene is TRBD2 (6 bases). Trimming took 8 bases from V and 1 from J, leaving 12 bases between them. CDR1 and CDR2 (germline): MNHEY, SVGAGI. The CDR3 runs to 13 residues. Here the CDR3 DNA reads TGTGCCAGCGGAGAAGGGAGGTCCTACGAGCAGTACTTC. Its protein is CASGEGRSYEQYF.

The genes are TRBV11-2 and TRBJ1-2; 7 bases are a match to TRBD1. The CDR3 contains 17 residues. Germline-derived CDR1 and CDR2 are SGHAT and FQNNGV. Trimming removed 0 bases from V and 8 bases from J; junction bases left unmatched: 15. CDR3 region: CASSLDRIGGGRRGYTF. Here the CDR3 DNA reads TGTGCCAGCAGCTTAGATCGGATAGGGGGCGGCCGTCGGGGCTACACCTTC.

This chain joins TRBV5-4 and TRBJ2-7, with TRBD1 as a possible D gene (5 bases). This CDR3 region has 14 residues. Trimming left V 2 bases short and J 1 base short, with 10 bases between. CDR1 and CDR2 (germline): SGHNT, YYREEE (reference sequence). The DNA of the CDR3 is TGTGCCAGCAGCTTAGGGGCACTGTCCTACGAGCAGTACTTC. Its translation: CASSLGALSYEQYF. Combining the CDR3 with reference TRBV5-4 and TRBJ2-7 gives the whole variable domain ETGVTQSPTHLIKTRGQQVTLRCSSQSGHNTVSWYQQALGQGPQFIFQYYREEENGRGNFPPRFSGLQFPNYSSELNVNALELDDSALYLCASSLGALSYEQYFGPGTRLTVT.

The chain employs TRBV11-1 and TRBJ2-1; 9 bases match TRBD1. Trimming removed 2 bases from V and 7 bases from J; junction bases left unmatched: 6. Germline V gene sequence: CDR1 SGHAT, CDR2 FQDESV (reference sequence). This CDR3 comprises 15 residues. CDR3 coding DNA: TGTGCCAGCAGCTTAAGTGGGACAGGGTCTAATGAGCAGTTCTTC. Protein sequence: CASSLSGTGSNEQFF.

The genes are TRBV5-1 and TRBJ1-5, with D possibly TRBD1 on 6 matching bases. Germline loops: CDR1 SGHRS, CDR2 YFSETQ. With 3 bases removed from V and 1 base from J, the gap between germline ends came to 8 bases. The CDR3 extends over 14 amino acids. The CDR3 is CASSSGESNQPQHF. The CDR3 DNA follows: TGCGCCAGCAGCTCAGGGGAGAGCAATCAGCCCCAGCATTTT.

V gene TRBV19 combines with J gene TRBJ1-6; 9 bases fit TRBD1. V lost 3 bases, J lost 5 bases, and 2 bases stayed unmatched. The CDR3 sequence is 15 residues long. CDR1 is LNHDA and CDR2 is SQIVND in the germline V gene (reference sequence). CDR3 sequence reads: CASSMGQGNNSPLHF. The CDR3 DNA follows: TGTGCCAGTAGTATGGGACAGGGAAATAATTCACCCCTCCACTTT.

The chain carries TRBV11-2 and TRBJ1-4; 7 bases are shared with TRBD1. The length of the CDR3 is 16 residues. Germline CDR1 and CDR2: SGHAT and FQNNGV. With V trimmed by 5 bases and J by 3 bases, 9 bases remained unmatched. CDR3 residues: CASSPRTGGANEKLFF. The CDR3, as DNA: TGTGCCAGCAGCCCTCGGACAGGAGGGGCTAATGAAAAACTGTTTTTT.

This chain joins TRBV19 and TRBJ1-1, with TRBD1 matching 7 bases. The CDR3 consists of 16 residues. The germline gives CDR1 LNHDA, CDR2 SQIVND (reference sequence). The trim removed 8 bases at V and 2 bases at J, leaving 14 bases unmatched. The CDR3 spells CASLSRGQLFNTEAFF. Here the CDR3 DNA reads TGTGCCAGTCTTAGTAGGGGACAGCTCTTCAACACTGAAGCTTTCTTT.

The rearrangement links TRBV5-6 to TRBJ2-2, with D possibly TRBD2 on 5 matching bases. The CDR3 contains 15 residues. The V and J ends lost 1 base and 6 bases respectively, with 13 bases between them. Germline CDR1 and CDR2: SGHDT and YYEEEE. The CDR3 spells CASSLLSLGAGELFF. CDR3 DNA: TGTGCCAGCAGCTTGCTAAGTCTCGGGGCCGGGGAGCTGTTTTTT.

The genes are TRBV4-3 and TRBJ1-6; TRBD1 matches at 11 bases. V shed 3 bases, J shed 9 bases, and the junction held 13 bases outside the gene matches. The length of the CDR3 is 18 residues. The germline V gene has CDR1 LGHNA and CDR2 YSLEER. The DNA for the CDR3 is TGCGCCAGCAGCCAGGACTTTGCTGGACAGGGGGCTGGTTCACCCCTCCACTTT. This gives the protein CASSQDFAGQGAGSPLHF.

The genes are TRBV18 and TRBJ2-2; 7 bases are shared with TRBD1. V lost 11 bases, J lost 5 bases, and 8 bases stayed unmatched. The CDR3 has 13 residues. Per germline, CDR1 KGHSH and CDR2 LQKENI. CDR3 amino acids: CAESGTATGELFF. The CDR3 DNA follows: TGTGCCGAGTCCGGGACAGCGACCGGGGAGCTGTTTTTT.

The chain recombines TRBV14 with TRBJ2-3, with a possible D match to TRBD2 (5 bases). With 4 bases removed from V and 3 bases from J, the gap between germline ends came to 17 bases. This CDR3 contains 16 residues. The germline CDR1 and CDR2 sequences are SGHDN and FVKESK. The CDR3 coding sequence is TGTGCCAGCAGCCTCCGCCCCGGGATTGGGACAGATACGCAGTATTTT. Translated, it gives CASSLRPGIGTDTQYF.

The rearrangement uses TRBV5-4 and TRBJ1-1; D is possibly TRBD1 (6 bases). Germline CDR1 SGHNT, CDR2 YYREEE (reference sequence). This CDR3 is built from 14 residues. V was clipped by 7 bases and J by 3 bases, with 16 bases between them. DNA of the CDR3: TGTGCCAGCCTGAAGAGCCCAGGGGACACTGAAGCTTTCTTT. Translated, it gives CASLKSPGDTEAFF. Full variable domain (rest looked up from reference TRBV5-4 and TRBJ1-1): ETGVTQSPTHLIKTRGQQVTLRCSSQSGHNTVSWYQQALGQGPQFIFQYYREEENGRGNFPPRFSGLQFPNYSSELNVNALELDDSALYLCASLKSPGDTEAFFGQGTRLTVV.

The gene calls are TRBV4-3 and TRBJ2-2; 8 bases map to TRBD1. V was clipped by 0 bases and J by 2 bases; unmatched bases: 8. The CDR3 runs 18 residues. Germline lookup yields CDR1 LGHNA and CDR2 YSLEER. Written as DNA, the CDR3 is TGCGCCAGCAGCCAAGATATTGTAGGGACAGGAAACACCGGGGAGCTGTTTTTT. It yields the protein CASSQDIVGTGNTGELFF.

The chain couples TRBV5-1 to TRBJ2-2; D is unresolved. The CDR3 sequence is 14 residues long. Trimming removed 3 bases from V and 1 base from J, with 7 bases in between. The germline V gene has CDR1 SGHRS and CDR2 YFSETQ. Here the CDR3 reads CASSYYGNTGELFF. CDR3 nucleotide sequence: TGCGCCAGCAGCTACTATGGGAACACCGGGGAGCTGTTTTTT. Variable domain in full (rest from reference TRBV5-1 and TRBJ2-2): KAGVTQTPRYLIKTRGQQVTLSCSPISGHRSVSWYQQTPGQGLQFLFEYFSETQRNKGNFPGRFSGRQFSNSRSEMNVSTLELGDSALYLCASSYYGNTGELFFGEGSRLTVL.

The rearrangement joins TRBV13 to TRBJ2-7; 7 positions match TRBD1. V lost 1 base, J lost 3 bases, and 9 bases stayed unmatched. The CDR3 is 16 amino acids. Germline assignment: CDR1 PRHDT and CDR2 FYEKMQ (reference sequence). This CDR3 is CASSLVGQVPHYEQYF. The CDR3, as DNA: TGTGCCAGCAGCTTAGTAGGACAGGTTCCCCACTACGAGCAGTACTTC. The entire variable domain, with the rest obtained from reference TRBV13 and TRBJ2-7, is as follows: AAGVIQSPRHLIKEKRETATLKCYPIPRHDTVYWYQQGPGQDPQFLISFYEKMQSDKGSIPDRFSAQQFSDYHSELNMSSLELGDSALYFCASSLVGQVPHYEQYFGPGTRLTVT.

The genes are TRBV7-2 and TRBJ1-2; 9 bases agree with TRBD1. The CDR3 sequence is 16 residues long. The junction had 11 bases not matched to a gene; V was cut back by 7 bases and J by 2 bases. Germline values: CDR1 SGHTA, CDR2 FQGNSA. The CDR3 here is CASTTFGTGRNYGYTF. For the CDR3, the DNA is TGTGCCAGCACCACCTTCGGGACAGGGAGGAACTATGGCTACACCTTC.

The chain has TRBV5-6 and TRBJ1-1; unclear D gene. V was cut by 0 bases and J by 0 bases, with 6 bases left in between. Germline loops: CDR1 SGHDT, CDR2 YYEEEE. The CDR3 is 14 residues long. CDR3 in DNA: TGTGCCAGCAGCTTGGCGGGGATGAACACTGAAGCTTTCTTT. The encoded protein is CASSLAGMNTEAFF.

J is TRBJ1-5 and V is TRBV4-3, with D possibly matching TRBD1 (6 bases). The CDR3 extends over 15 amino acids. Between the trimmed V and J ends, which lost 5 bases and 5 bases, there was a span of 16 bases. CDR1 LGHNA and CDR2 YSLEER come from the germline V gene. The CDR3 region has the DNA TGCGCCAGCAGCAAAAGGGGGGGTCGGGATCAGCCCCAGCATTTT. Its protein is CASSKRGGRDQPQHF.

This chain links TRBV7-9 with TRBJ1-1; tentatively, D is TRBD1 (6 bases). Trimming left V 4 bases short and J 0 bases short, with 12 bases between. Germline loops: CDR1 SEHNR, CDR2 FQNEAQ (reference sequence). CDR3 size: 15 residues. CDR3 amino acids: CASSSRTAMNTEAFF. The CDR3 nucleotides are TGTGCCAGCAGCTCCCGGACAGCCATGAACACTGAAGCTTTCTTT.

This clone was observed once. J is TRBJ2-7 and V is TRBV6-1; weak D call: TRBD2 (5 bases). Between the trimmed V and J ends, which lost 10 bases and 3 bases, there was a span of 16 bases. This CDR3 is 13 amino acids long. Germline CDR1 and CDR2: MNHNS and SASEGT. CDR3 DNA: TGTGCCACCGAACCCGGACTCGGCTACGAGCAGTACTTC. Translation: CATEPGLGYEQYF.